One and the same sample provided the 16 T cell receptor beta chains below, sequenced in a study of CXCR3-negative and CXCR3-positive naive CD8 T cells. In preparing the TRB cDNA libraries, 5' RACE with UMI labels was used. From the 5' RACE reads, TCRdb lists one entry per CDR3 protein and no DNA. The sample has over 100,000 distinct CDR3 sequences; the top ten hold less than 0.55%. The source material was naive CXCR3- CD8+ T cells from blood. Regarding subset: CD45RO-CCR7+CD27+CD95- naive CD8+ T cells lacking CXCR3 (TNR3-). The receptors were sampled from a human donor in good health. Some clones in this sample may be carry-over from other donors' samples.

The J gene is TRBJ2-1, the V gene TRBV2; without DNA, the TCRdb call of TRBD2 cannot be checked. The CDR3 sequence is 13 residues long. The germline gives CDR1 SNHLY, CDR2 FYNNEI. The CDR3: CASLGLAGGEQFF.

The J gene is TRBJ2-1, the V gene TRBV4-1; lacking DNA, the TRBD2 call made by TCRdb goes unchecked. The CDR3 loop spans 18 amino acids. Germline-derived CDR1 and CDR2 are MGHRA and YSYEKL. The CDR3 here is CASSQGGPTRGVKNEQFF.

The CDR3 loop reads CASSQRTGIYNEQFF. V is TRBV4-1 and J is TRBJ2-1; TCRdb designates TRBD1, a call that cannot be tested without DNA. In germline, CDR1 is MGHRA, CDR2 YSYEKL. There are 15 residues in the CDR3.

The chain carries TRBV4-3 and TRBJ2-1; without DNA, the TCRdb call of TRBD1 cannot be checked. The CDR3 runs to 20 residues. Germline V gene data show CDR1 as LGHNA and CDR2 as YSLEER. The chain's CDR3 is CASSHLPWDRVRNNDNEQFF.

The V gene is TRBV5-5, the J gene TRBJ2-2. The CDR3 has 13 amino acids. Germline assignment: CDR1 SGHKS and CDR2 YYEKEE (reference sequence). This CDR3 reads CASSLWDTGELFF.

The rearrangement uses TRBV28 and TRBJ2-7; as DNA is missing, the TRBD2 call by TCRdb cannot be tested. CDR1 MDHEN and CDR2 SYDVKM come from the germline V gene. The CDR3 loop spans 12 amino acids. CDR3 loop: CASTTGRDEQYF. The full variable domain, rest sourced from reference TRBV28 and TRBJ2-7, is DVKVTQSSRYLVKRTGEKVFLECVQDMDHENMFWYRQDPGLGLRLIYFSYDVKMKEKGDIPEGYSVSREKKERFSLILESASTNQTSMYLCASTTGRDEQYFGPGTRLTVT.

The genes are TRBV20-1 and TRBJ2-1; the TRBD2 assignment by TCRdb is unverifiable without DNA. The CDR3 length is 19 residues. CDR1 and CDR2 from the germline V gene are DFQATT and SNEGSKA (reference sequence). The CDR3 protein is CSAGGGLGLAGSTYNEQFF.

The gene calls are TRBV30 and TRBJ2-3; TCRdb's assignment of TRBD2 cannot be checked, as there is no DNA. The germline gives CDR1 GTSNPN, CDR2 SVGIG (reference sequence). The CDR3 contains 16 residues. The CDR3 spells CAWRNPLAGGTDTQYF. Filled out from reference TRBV30 and TRBJ2-3, the complete variable domain reads SQTIHQWPATLVQPVGSPLSLECTVEGTSNPNLYWYRQAAGRGLQLLFYSVGIGQISSEVPQNLSASRPQDRQFILSSKKLLLSDSGFYLCAWRNPLAGGTDTQYFGPGTRLTVL.

The chain couples TRBV5-1 to TRBJ2-1. Germline CDR1 SGHRS, CDR2 YFSETQ. This CDR3 contains 15 residues. This CDR3 is CASSHRPGSYNEQFF.

V gene TRBV7-9 combines with J gene TRBJ2-3; TCRdb gives TRBD1 as the D gene, but with no DNA this cannot be confirmed. Looked up from germline, CDR1 is SEHNR and CDR2 is FQNEAQ (reference sequence). The CDR3 totals 15 residues. CDR3 in amino acids: CASSLVEGDTDTQYF.

The V and J genes are TRBV6-5 and TRBJ1-1. This CDR3 has 16 amino acids. Germline lookup yields CDR1 MNHEY and CDR2 SVGAGI. This CDR3 reads CASAIDGRPLNTEAFF.

The V and J genes are TRBV3-1 and TRBJ2-1; TCRdb indicates TRBD1, and absent DNA this call remains unverified. This CDR3 spans 15 amino acids. Germline CDR1 reads LGHDT; CDR2 reads YNNKEL (reference sequence). CDR3: CASSRPSGDYNEQFF.

The genes are TRBV9 and TRBJ1-2; TCRdb gives TRBD1 as the D gene, but with no DNA this cannot be confirmed. The CDR3 runs to 16 residues. Germline V gene sequence: CDR1 SGDLS, CDR2 YYNGEE. The CDR3 protein is CASSGATGGLGGGYTF. Variable domain in full (rest from reference TRBV9 and TRBJ1-2): DSGVTQTPKHLITATGQRVTLRCSPRSGDLSVYWYQQSLDQGLQFLIQYYNGEERAKGNILERFSAQQFPDLHSELNLSSLELGDSALYFCASSGATGGLGGGYTFGSGTRLTVV.

The rearrangement joins TRBV7-9 to TRBJ2-1; checking the TCRdb D call of TRBD2 is not possible without DNA. Germline V gene data show CDR1 as SEHNR and CDR2 as FQNEAQ (reference sequence). The CDR3 is made up of 18 amino acids. CDR3: CASSPGTSGIGSYNEQFF. The full variable domain, with the rest looked up from reference TRBV7-9 and TRBJ2-1, is DTGVSQNPRHKITKRGQNVTFRCDPISEHNRLYWYRQTLGQGPEFLTYFQNEAQLEKSRLLSDRFSAERPKGSFSTLEIQRTEQGDSAMYLCASSPGTSGIGSYNEQFFGPGTRLTVL.

The genes are TRBV4-3 and TRBJ2-5; the TCRdb D gene call, TRBD1, has no DNA to confirm it. The CDR3 has 20 residues. Per the germline V gene, CDR1 is LGHNA and CDR2 is YSLEER. The CDR3 loop is CASSRRVVMGGARRLETQYF.

This chain uses TRBV12-3 or TRBV12-4 with TRBJ1-2; TCRdb gives TRBD1 as the D gene, but with no DNA this cannot be confirmed. The CDR3 is 12 residues long. The CDR3 here is CASARGDYGYTF.